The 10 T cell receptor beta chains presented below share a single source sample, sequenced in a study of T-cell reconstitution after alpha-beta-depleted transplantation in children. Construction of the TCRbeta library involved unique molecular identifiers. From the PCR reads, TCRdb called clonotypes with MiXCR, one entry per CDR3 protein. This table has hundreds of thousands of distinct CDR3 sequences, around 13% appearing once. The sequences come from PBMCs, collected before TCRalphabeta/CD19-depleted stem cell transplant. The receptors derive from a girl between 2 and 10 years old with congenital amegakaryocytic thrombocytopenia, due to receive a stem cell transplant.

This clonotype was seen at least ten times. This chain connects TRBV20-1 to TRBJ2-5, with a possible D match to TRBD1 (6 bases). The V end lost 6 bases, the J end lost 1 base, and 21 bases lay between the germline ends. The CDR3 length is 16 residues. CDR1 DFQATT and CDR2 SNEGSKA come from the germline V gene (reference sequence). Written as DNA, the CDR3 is TGCAGTGCCCACCAAAACAGGGAGTGGGGCCAAGAGACCCAGTACTTC. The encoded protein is CSAHQNREWGQETQYF.

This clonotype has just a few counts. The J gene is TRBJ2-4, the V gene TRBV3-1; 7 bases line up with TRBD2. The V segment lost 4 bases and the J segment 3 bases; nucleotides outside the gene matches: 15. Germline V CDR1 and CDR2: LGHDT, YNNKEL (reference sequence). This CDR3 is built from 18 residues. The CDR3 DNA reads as TGTGCCAGCAGCCGGACTAGTTCGGGGGTTTGGGACAAAAACATTCAGTACTTC. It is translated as CASSRTSSGVWDKNIQYF.

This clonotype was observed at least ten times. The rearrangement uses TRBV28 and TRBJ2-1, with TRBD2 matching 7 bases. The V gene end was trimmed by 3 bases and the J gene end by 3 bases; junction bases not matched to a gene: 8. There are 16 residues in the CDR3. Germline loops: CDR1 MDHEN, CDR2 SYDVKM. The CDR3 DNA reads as TGTGCCAGCAGTTTTTATTTGCGGGAGCTCTACAATGAGCAGTTCTTC. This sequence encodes CASSFYLRELYNEQFF.

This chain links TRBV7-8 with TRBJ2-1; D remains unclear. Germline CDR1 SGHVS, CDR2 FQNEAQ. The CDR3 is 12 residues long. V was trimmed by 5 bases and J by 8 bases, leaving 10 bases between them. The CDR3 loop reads CASSAPWDEQFF. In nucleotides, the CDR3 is TGTGCCAGCAGCGCGCCATGGGATGAGCAGTTCTTC.

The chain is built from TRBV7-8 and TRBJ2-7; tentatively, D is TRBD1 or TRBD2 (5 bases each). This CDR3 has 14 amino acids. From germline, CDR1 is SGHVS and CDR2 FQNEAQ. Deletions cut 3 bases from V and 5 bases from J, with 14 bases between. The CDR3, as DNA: TGTGCCAGCAGCTTCATGGGGACCTTCCACGAGCAGTACTTC. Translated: CASSFMGTFHEQYF.

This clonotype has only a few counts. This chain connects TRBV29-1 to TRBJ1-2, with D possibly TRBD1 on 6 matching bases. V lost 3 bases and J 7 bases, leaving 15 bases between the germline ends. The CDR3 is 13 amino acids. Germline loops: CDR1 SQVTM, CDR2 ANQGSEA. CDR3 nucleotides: TGCAGCGTTGACACGGAAGGGGGGCCTGGCTACACCTTC. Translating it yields CSVDTEGGPGYTF.

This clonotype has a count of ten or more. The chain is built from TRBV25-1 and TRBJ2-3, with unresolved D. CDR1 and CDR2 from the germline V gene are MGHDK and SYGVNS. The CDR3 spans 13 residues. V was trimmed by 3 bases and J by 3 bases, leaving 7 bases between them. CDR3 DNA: TGTGCCAGCAGTGATCTAAATACAGATACGCAGTATTTT. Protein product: CASSDLNTDTQYF. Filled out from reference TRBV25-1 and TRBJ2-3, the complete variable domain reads EADIYQTPRYLVIGTGKKITLECSQTMGHDKMYWYQQDPGMELHLIHYSYGVNSTEKGDLSSESTVSRIRTEHFPLTLESARPSHTSQYLCASSDLNTDTQYFGPGTRLTVL.

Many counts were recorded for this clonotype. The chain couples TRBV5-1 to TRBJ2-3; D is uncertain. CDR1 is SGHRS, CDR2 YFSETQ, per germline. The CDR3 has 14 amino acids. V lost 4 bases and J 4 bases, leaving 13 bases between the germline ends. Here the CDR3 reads CASSPERPADTQYF. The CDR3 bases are TGCGCCAGCAGCCCGGAGCGTCCAGCAGATACGCAGTATTTT. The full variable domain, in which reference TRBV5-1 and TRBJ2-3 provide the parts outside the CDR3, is KAGVTQTPRYLIKTRGQQVTLSCSPISGHRSVSWYQQTPGQGLQFLFEYFSETQRNKGNFPGRFSGRQFSNSRSEMNVSTLELGDSALYLCASSPERPADTQYFGPGTRLTVL.

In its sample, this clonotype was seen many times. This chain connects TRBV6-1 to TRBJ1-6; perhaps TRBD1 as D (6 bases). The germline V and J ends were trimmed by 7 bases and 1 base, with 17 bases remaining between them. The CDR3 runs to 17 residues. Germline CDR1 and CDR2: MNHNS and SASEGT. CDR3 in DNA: TGTGCCAGCAAGGTTTTAGGGGGAGCGTCCTATAATTCACCCCTCCACTTT. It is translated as CASKVLGGASYNSPLHF.

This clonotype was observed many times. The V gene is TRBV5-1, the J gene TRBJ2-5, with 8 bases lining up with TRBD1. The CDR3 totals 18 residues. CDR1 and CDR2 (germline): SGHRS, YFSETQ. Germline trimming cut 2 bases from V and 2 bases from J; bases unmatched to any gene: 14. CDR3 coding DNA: TGCGCCAGCAGCTTAAGGACAGGGTTTATGCCTAATCAAGAGACCCAGTACTTC. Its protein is CASSLRTGFMPNQETQYF.